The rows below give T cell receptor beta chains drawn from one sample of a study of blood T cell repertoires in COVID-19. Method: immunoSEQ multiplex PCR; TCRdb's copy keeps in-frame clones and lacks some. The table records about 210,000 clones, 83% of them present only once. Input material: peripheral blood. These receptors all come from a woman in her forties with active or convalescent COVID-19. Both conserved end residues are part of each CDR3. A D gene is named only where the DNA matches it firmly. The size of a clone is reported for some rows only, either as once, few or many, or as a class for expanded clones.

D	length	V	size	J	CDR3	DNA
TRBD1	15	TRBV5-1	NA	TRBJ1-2	CASSLEAGGNYGYTF	TGCGCCAGCAGCTTGGAGGCAGGGGGCAACTATGGCTACACCTTC
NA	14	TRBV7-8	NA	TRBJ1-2	CASSFSEGGYGYTF	TGTGCCAGCAGCTTTTCCGAGGGAGGCTATGGCTACACCTTC
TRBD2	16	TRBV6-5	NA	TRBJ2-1	CASSWTSGGAYNEQFF	TGTGCCAGCAGTTGGACTAGCGGGGGGGCCTACAATGAGCAGTTCTTC
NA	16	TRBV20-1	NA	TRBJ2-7	CSASAAWTQRSYEQYF	TGCAGTGCTAGTGCCGCCTGGACTCAGCGGTCCTACGAGCAGTACTTC
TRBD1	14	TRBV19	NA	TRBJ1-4	CASSLQGAGEKLFF	TGTGCCAGTAGTCTACAGGGGGCCGGGGAAAAACTGTTTTTT
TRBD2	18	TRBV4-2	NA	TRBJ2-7	CASSQGSSGGTRSYEQYF	TGTGCCAGCAGCCAAGGCTCTAGCGGGGGGACTCGCTCCTACGAGCAGTACTTC
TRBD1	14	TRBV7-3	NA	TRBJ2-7	CASSRGTGGYEQYF	TGTGCCAGCAGCCGCGGGACAGGGGGCTACGAGCAGTACTTC
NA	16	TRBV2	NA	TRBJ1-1	CASRGMGSVRGTEAFF	NA
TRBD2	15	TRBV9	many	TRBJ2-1	CASSVVAGGYNEQFF	TGTGCCAGCAGCGTAGTAGCGGGGGGGTACAATGAGCAGTTCTTC
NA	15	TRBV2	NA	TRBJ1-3	CASRQGSGAGNTIYF	TGTGCCAGCAGGCAGGGGTCCGGGGCTGGAAACACCATATATTTT
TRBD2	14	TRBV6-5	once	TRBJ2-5	CASSLTSVGETQYF	TGTGCCAGCAGCCTAACTAGCGTTGGGGAGACCCAGTACTTC
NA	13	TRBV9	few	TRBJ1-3	CASSVGDINTIYF	TGTGCCAGCAGCGTGGGAGACATAAACACCATATATTTT
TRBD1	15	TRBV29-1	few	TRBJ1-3	CSVVVGTGTEDTIYF	TGCAGCGTTGTCGTTGGGACAGGGACGGAAGACACCATATATTTT
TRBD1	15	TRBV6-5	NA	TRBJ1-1	CASSSPTGVITEAFF	TGTGCCAGCAGTTCCCCGACAGGGGTAATCACTGAAGCTTTCTTT
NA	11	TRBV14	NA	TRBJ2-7	CASSHTGDQYF	TGTGCCAGCAGCCACACGGGGGACCAGTACTTC
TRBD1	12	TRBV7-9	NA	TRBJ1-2	CASSLGQGENTF	TGTGCCAGCAGCTTGGGACAGGGGGAGAACACCTTC
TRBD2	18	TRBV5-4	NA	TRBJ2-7	CASSLRGRSSGNLYEQYF	TGTGCCAGCAGCCTCCGGGGCAGGTCTAGCGGGAACCTCTACGAGCAGTACTTC
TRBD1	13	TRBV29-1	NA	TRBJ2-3	CSSHRGSTDTQYF	TGCAGTTCCCACAGGGGGAGCACAGATACGCAGTATTTT